The entry below describes one TCR beta chain. This record comes from a study of response to subunit inactivated influenza vaccine. TCRdb fed the RT-PCR reads into MiXCR, producing one record per CDR3 protein. Among about 170,000 distinct CDR3 sequences listed, more than 10% were seen once. Germline V lookup: CDR1 MDHEN, CDR2 SYDVKM. This CDR3 region has 18 residues. Deletions cut 7 bases from V and 6 bases from J, with 31 bases between. The same sample was also used in a study of T cells expressing NK-cell markers. Turning to that study: UMIs were included in TCR beta cDNA generated by 5'RACE template switching. Source material for TCR beta repertoires consisted of sorted CD3+CD56+NKG2C+, CD3+CD56+NKG2C- and CD3+CD56-NKG2C+ T cells. Sorting was limited to alpha-beta TCR-expressing T cells with an anti-gamma-delta TCR antibody in several experiments. Dominant NKG2C+ clonotypes made up roughly 1.0-8% of CD8+ T cells in six donors.

The sample in question was CD8+ T cells sorted from PBMCs, obtained 11 to 12 days after vaccination. V is TRBV28 and J is TRBJ2-7; TRBD2 might be the D (5 bases). This receptor was taken from a man aged 50 to 60 who received an inactivated influenza vaccine. The chain's CDR3 is CASTLNWDARGIGSEQYF. The CDR3 DNA follows: TGTGCCAGCACCCTAAATTGGGATGCGCGAGGAATTGGGAGCGAGCAGTACTTC. The full variable domain, with the rest looked up from reference TRBV28 and TRBJ2-7, is DVKVTQSSRYLVKRTGEKVFLECVQDMDHENMFWYRQDPGLGLRLIYFSYDVKMKEKGDIPEGYSVSREKKERFSLILESASTNQTSMYLCASTLNWDARGIGSEQYFGPGTRLTVT.